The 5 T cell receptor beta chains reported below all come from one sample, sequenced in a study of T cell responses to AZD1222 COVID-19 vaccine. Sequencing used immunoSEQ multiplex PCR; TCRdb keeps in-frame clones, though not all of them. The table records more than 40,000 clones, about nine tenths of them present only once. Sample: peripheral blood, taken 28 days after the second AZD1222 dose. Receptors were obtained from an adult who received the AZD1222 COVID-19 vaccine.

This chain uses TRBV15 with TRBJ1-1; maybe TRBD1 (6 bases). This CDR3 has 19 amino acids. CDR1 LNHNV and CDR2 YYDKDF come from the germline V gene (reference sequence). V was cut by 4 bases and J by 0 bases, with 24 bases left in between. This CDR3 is CATSKEDSLTEYMNTEAFF. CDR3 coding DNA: TGTGCCACCAGCAAAGAGGACAGTCTGACCGAGTATATGAACACTGAAGCTTTCTTT.

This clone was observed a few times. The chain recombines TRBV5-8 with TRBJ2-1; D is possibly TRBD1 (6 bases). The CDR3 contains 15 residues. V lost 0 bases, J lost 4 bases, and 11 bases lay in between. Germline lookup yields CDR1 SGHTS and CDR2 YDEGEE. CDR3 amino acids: CASSLEGDPYNEQFF. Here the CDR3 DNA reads TGTGCCAGCAGCTTGGAGGGGGACCCATACAATGAGCAGTTCTTC.

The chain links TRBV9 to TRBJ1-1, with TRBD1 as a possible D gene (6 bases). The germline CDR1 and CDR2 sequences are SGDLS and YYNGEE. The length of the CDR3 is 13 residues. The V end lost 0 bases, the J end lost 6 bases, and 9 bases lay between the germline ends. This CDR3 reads CASSVGGGAEAFF. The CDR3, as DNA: TGTGCCAGCAGCGTAGGTGGGGGCGCTGAAGCTTTCTTT. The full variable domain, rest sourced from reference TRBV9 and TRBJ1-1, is DSGVTQTPKHLITATGQRVTLRCSPRSGDLSVYWYQQSLDQGLQFLIQYYNGEERAKGNILERFSAQQFPDLHSELNLSSLELGDSALYFCASSVGGGAEAFFGQGTRLTVV.

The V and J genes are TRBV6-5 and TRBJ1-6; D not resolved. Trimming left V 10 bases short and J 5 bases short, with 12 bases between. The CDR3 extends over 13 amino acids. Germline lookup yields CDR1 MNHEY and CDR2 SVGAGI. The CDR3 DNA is TGTGCCATCTTCCAAGGGCATAATTCACCCCTCCACTTT. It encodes CAIFQGHNSPLHF.

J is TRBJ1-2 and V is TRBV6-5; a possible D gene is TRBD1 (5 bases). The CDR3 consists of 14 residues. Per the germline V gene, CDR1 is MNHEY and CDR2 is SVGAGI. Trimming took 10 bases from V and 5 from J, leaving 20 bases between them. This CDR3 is CANSLGPDGYGYTF. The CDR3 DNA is TGTGCCAACTCCCTGGGGCCGGATGGTTATGGCTACACCTTC.